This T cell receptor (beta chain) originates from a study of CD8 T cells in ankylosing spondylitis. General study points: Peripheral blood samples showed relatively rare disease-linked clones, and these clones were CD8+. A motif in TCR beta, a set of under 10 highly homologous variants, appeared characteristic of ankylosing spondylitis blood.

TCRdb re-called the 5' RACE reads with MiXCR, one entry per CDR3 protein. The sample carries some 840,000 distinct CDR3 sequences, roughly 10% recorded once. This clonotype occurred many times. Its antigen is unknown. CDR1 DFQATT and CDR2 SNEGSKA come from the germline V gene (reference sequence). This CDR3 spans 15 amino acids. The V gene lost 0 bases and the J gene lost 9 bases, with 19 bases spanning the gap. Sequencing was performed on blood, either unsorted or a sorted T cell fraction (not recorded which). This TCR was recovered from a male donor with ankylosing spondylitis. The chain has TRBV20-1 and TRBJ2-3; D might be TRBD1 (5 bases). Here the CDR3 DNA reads TGCAGTGCTAGAGATCGGACACGTGGCCAGTCGACGCAGTATTTT. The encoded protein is CSARDRTRGQSTQYF.